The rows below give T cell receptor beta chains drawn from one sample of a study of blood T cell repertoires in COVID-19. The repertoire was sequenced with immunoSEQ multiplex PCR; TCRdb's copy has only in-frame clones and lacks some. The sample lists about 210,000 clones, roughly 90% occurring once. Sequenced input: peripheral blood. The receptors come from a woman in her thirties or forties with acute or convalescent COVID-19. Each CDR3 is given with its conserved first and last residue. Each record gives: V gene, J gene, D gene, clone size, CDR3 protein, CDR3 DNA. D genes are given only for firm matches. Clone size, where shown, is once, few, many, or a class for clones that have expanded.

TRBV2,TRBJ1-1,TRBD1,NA,CASSVYRGEAFF,TGTGCCAGCAGTGTATACAGGGGGGAAGCTTTCTTT
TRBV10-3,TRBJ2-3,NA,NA,CAISDPPGQGSDTQYF,TGTGCCATCAGTGACCCCCCCGGGCAGGGCTCAGATACGCAGTATTTT
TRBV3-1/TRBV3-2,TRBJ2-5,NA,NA,CASSHSGGSGETQYF,TGTGCCAGCAGCCATTCAGGGGGGTCGGGAGAGACCCAGTACTTC
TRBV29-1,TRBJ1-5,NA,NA,CSVEPGMPGEPQHF,TGCAGCGTCGAGCCGGGGATGCCAGGGGAGCCCCAGCATTTT
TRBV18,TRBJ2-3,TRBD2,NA,CASSPGVAGYTDTQYF,TGTGCCAGCTCTCCTGGGGTAGCGGGGTACACAGATACGCAGTATTTT
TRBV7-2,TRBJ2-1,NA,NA,CASSPPGLYNEQFF,TGTGCCAGCAGCCCCCCGGGACTTTACAATGAGCAGTTCTTC
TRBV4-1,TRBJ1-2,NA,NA,CASSQDKGFYGYTF,TGCGCCAGCAGCCAAGATAAGGGGTTCTATGGCTACACCTTC
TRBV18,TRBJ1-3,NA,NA,CATCAQGSPGNTIYF,TGTGCCACCTGCGCCCAGGGATCACCTGGAAACACCATATATTTT
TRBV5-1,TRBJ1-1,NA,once,CASSLVGGLTEAFF,TGCGCCAGCAGCTTGGTTGGAGGTCTCACTGAAGCTTTCTTT
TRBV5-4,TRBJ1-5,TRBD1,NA,CASSSGQGQPQHF,TGTGCCAGCAGCTCGGGACAGGGTCAGCCCCAGCATTTT
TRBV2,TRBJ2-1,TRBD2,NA,CASSEARLAGGLEQFF,TGTGCCAGCAGTGAAGCCCGACTAGCGGGGGGGCTCGAGCAGTTCTTC